This T cell receptor (beta chain) was found in a study of T cells in Graves' hyperthyroidism and ophthalmopathy. Study-level information: Pretreatment peripheral blood was obtained at initial diagnosis.

This clonotype was found many times. Researchers took RNA transcripts and amplified the TCR beta CDR3 regions from them. HTBI primers were the set used in a first-round RT-PCR of the TCR CDR3. In TCRdb, the multiplex PCR reads were re-called with MiXCR into one record per CDR3 protein. This sample has 550,000 to 650,000 distinct CDR3 sequences, with 14% found just once. V trimming: 2 bases; J trimming: 7 bases; junction bases outside the gene matches: 4. There are 15 residues in the CDR3. PBMCs came from 9 to 10 ml fresh peripheral blood. The V gene is TRBV12-3 or TRBV12-4, the J gene TRBJ2-2; TRBD1 matches at 10 bases. This receptor was taken from a woman aged 25-40 years with Graves' hyperthyroidism that later progressed to Graves' ophthalmopathy. The sample taken for sequencing was blood. The CDR3 spells CASSLKGQGHGELFF. As DNA, the CDR3 is TGTGCCAGCAGTTTAAAGGGACAGGGGCACGGGGAGCTGTTTTTT.